A single sample gave rise to the 17 T cell receptor beta chains below, sequenced in a study of shared clonotypes between healthy human individuals. Sequenced by immunoSEQ multiplex PCR; TCRdb stores in-frame clones only, minus some. The data show some 2,000,000 clones, approximately 95% seen once. The sample was naive CD4+ T cells sorted from blood. Regarding subset: CD45RA+ positively selected. These receptors were obtained from a man aged 18 to 35 in good health.

The rearrangement joins TRBV5-4 to TRBJ2-1; TRBD2 agrees at 7 bases. Germline CDR1 reads SGHNT; CDR2 reads YYREEE (reference sequence). The CDR3 covers 16 residues. The junction had 6 bases not matched to a gene; V was cut back by 2 bases and J by 1 base. The CDR3 region is CASSFEGGGSYNEQFF. CDR3 in DNA: TGTGCCAGCAGCTTTGAGGGCGGGGGTTCCTACAATGAGCAGTTCTTC.

This rearrangement joins TRBV27 to TRBJ2-2; no clear D gene. Germline CDR1 reads MNHEY; CDR2 reads SMNVEV (reference sequence). V lost 3 bases and J 1 base, leaving 9 bases between the germline ends. The CDR3 covers 15 residues. DNA of the CDR3: TGTGCCAGCAGTTTTGGCGGAAAGAACACCGGGGAGCTGTTTTTT. It encodes CASSFGGKNTGELFF.

The chain is built from TRBV18 and TRBJ1-4; 8 positions agree with TRBD1. Germline CDR1 KGHSH, CDR2 LQKENI. Trimming took 6 bases from V and 8 from J; bases not matched to a gene: 11. The CDR3 is made up of 15 amino acids. CDR3 nucleotides: TGTGCCAGCTCTCCGCAGGGGGCGAGCGGCGAAAAACTGTTTTTT. Amino acids: CASSPQGASGEKLFF.

The chain joins TRBV27 to TRBJ2-2; 10 nucleotides align to TRBD1. The CDR3 has 14 residues. V shed 4 bases and J 10 bases; nucleotides not matched to a gene: 6. CDR1 is MNHEY, CDR2 SMNVEV, per germline (reference sequence). CDR3 protein: CASSSDRGRQELFF. The CDR3, as DNA: TGTGCCAGCAGTTCCGACAGGGGGCGACAGGAGCTGTTTTTT.

The CDR3 reads CAIGGDPPGDYGYTF. The CDR3 region has the DNA TGTGCCATCGGTGGGGACCCACCAGGGGACTATGGCTACACCTTC. J is TRBJ1-2 and V is TRBV10-3; perhaps TRBD1 as D (6 bases). Trimming pared 8 bases from V and 3 bases from J, leaving 19 bases between. CDR3 length: 15 amino acids. Germline V gives CDR1 ENHRY, CDR2 SYGVKD.

This sequence joins TRBV6-5 and TRBJ1-2; tentatively, D is TRBD1 (5 bases). CDR1 is MNHEY, CDR2 SVGAGI, per germline. Trimming left V 6 bases short and J 4 bases short, with 9 bases between. There are 12 residues in the CDR3. The CDR3 reads CASRKGSYGYTF. CDR3 DNA: TGTGCCAGCAGGAAGGGGAGCTATGGCTACACCTTC.

The table lists this clone with a count of one. V and J are TRBV18 and TRBJ1-2, with 7 bases that match TRBD1. Trimming at V came to 3 bases and at J to 8 bases, leaving 6 bases not matched to a gene. Germline V gives CDR1 KGHSH, CDR2 LQKENI. The CDR3 consists of 13 residues. The CDR3 reads CASSPEGARGYTF. The CDR3 bases are TGTGCCAGCTCACCCGAGGGGGCGCGAGGCTACACCTTC.

V and J are TRBV7-8 and TRBJ1-2; maybe TRBD1 (6 bases). V lost 0 bases and J 4 bases, leaving 9 bases between the germline ends. The CDR3 covers 14 residues. Germline lookup yields CDR1 SGHVS and CDR2 FQNEAQ. CDR3 region: CASSLAPGAYGYTF. The CDR3 bases are TGTGCCAGCAGCTTAGCCCCAGGGGCCTATGGCTACACCTTC.

As DNA, the CDR3 is TGTGCCAGCAGCTTAGCGGGTAGAGGAAAAGAGACCCAGTACTTC. Protein: CASSLAGRGKETQYF. This sequence joins TRBV11-2 and TRBJ2-5, with no clear D. Germline V gives CDR1 SGHAT, CDR2 FQNNGV. Trimming shortened V by 1 base and J by 3 bases, and 12 bases separated the two germline ends. This CDR3 is 15 amino acids long.

The chain links TRBV18 to TRBJ1-2; D may be TRBD1 (5 bases). The CDR3 length is 15 residues. Between the trimmed V and J ends, which lost 6 bases and 8 bases, there was a span of 22 bases. Germline V lookup: CDR1 KGHSH, CDR2 LQKENI. CDR3 DNA: TGTGCCAGCTCTCAGAACGCGGACACCCCTTCCGGCTACACCTTC. Translated: CASSQNADTPSGYTF.

The chain is built from TRBV27 and TRBJ1-2, with 8 bases fitting TRBD1. This CDR3 is 16 amino acids long. CDR1 and CDR2 from the germline V gene are MNHEY and SMNVEV (reference sequence). The V and J ends lost 2 bases and 8 bases, in that order; junction bases with no gene match: 13. CDR3 region: CASSLKPDRAFGGYTF. CDR3 nucleotides: TGTGCCAGCAGTTTAAAACCGGACAGGGCGTTCGGGGGCTACACCTTC.

The rearrangement uses TRBV5-1 and TRBJ2-3; TRBD1 matches 8 bases. Trimming cost V 4 bases and J 2 bases; bases outside gene matches: 9. The germline V gene encodes CDR1 SGHRS and CDR2 YFSETQ. CDR3 size: 16 residues. The CDR3 DNA reads as TGCGCCAGCAGCCTAACTGGACAGGGTCTCACAGATACGCAGTATTTT. Encoded protein: CASSLTGQGLTDTQYF.

The rearrangement joins TRBV6-1 to TRBJ2-7; TRBD1 or TRBD2 may be the D gene (6 bases each). Deletions cut 3 bases from V and 0 bases from J, with 21 bases between. CDR1 is MNHNS, CDR2 SASEGT, per germline. The CDR3 is 18 amino acids. DNA of the CDR3: TGTGCCAGCAGTGACGGAGGGGCCAGGGGCACCATCTCCTACGAGCAGTACTTC. Amino acid sequence: CASSDGGARGTISYEQYF.

The chain uses TRBV6-6 and TRBJ2-2; 7 positions match TRBD1. The trim removed 7 bases at V and 5 bases at J, leaving 10 bases unmatched. The CDR3 consists of 15 residues. Germline CDR1 and CDR2: MNHNY and SVGAGI (reference sequence). The CDR3 reads CASTEGQRLTGELFF. The CDR3 nucleotides read TGTGCCAGCACCGAGGGACAGCGCCTAACCGGGGAGCTGTTTTTT.

The chain has TRBV5-1 and TRBJ2-3, with D perhaps matching TRBD1 or TRBD2 (5 bases each). The CDR3 length is 14 residues. The V gene lost 3 bases and the J gene lost 4 bases, with 12 bases spanning the gap. CDR1 and CDR2 (germline): SGHRS, YFSETQ. Written as DNA, the CDR3 is TGCGCCAGCAGCTCCCCGAGGGGAGCAGATACGCAGTATTTT. Translating it yields CASSSPRGADTQYF.

V is TRBV2 and J is TRBJ1-1, with 9 bases identical to TRBD1. CDR3 length: 14 amino acids. Germline-derived CDR1 and CDR2 are SNHLY and FYNNEI. The V gene end was trimmed by 3 bases and the J gene end by 2 bases; junction bases not matched to a gene: 1. Here the CDR3 reads CASSDTGGNTEAFF. The CDR3 DNA sequence: TGTGCCAGCAGTGATACAGGGGGCAACACTGAAGCTTTCTTT.

This clone was seen once. The CDR3 region has the DNA TGTGCCAGCAGTGGTCGCAGTGAAGCTTTCTTT. This encodes CASSGRSEAFF. The J gene is TRBJ1-1, the V gene TRBV2; D unresolved. The CDR3 is 11 amino acids. Between the trimmed V and J ends, which lost 4 bases and 7 bases, there was a span of 7 bases. Germline lookup yields CDR1 SNHLY and CDR2 FYNNEI. Full variable domain (outside the CDR3, taken from reference TRBV2 and TRBJ1-1): EPEVTQTPSHQVTQMGQEVILRCVPISNHLYFYWYRQILGQKVEFLVSFYNNEISEKSEIFDDQFSVERPDGSNFTLKIRSTKLEDSAMYFCASSGRSEAFFGQGTRLTVV.